Presented here are 13 T cell receptor beta chains from one specimen sequenced in a study of cytomegalovirus exposure and HLA in healthy donors. Primers for the PCR totalled 60 Vbeta and 13 Jbeta. Sequencing used immunoSEQ multiplex PCR; TCRdb keeps in-frame clones, though not all of them. The table lists 160,000 or so clones, approximately 79% of them singletons, with 2.1% in the top ten. What was sequenced was PBMCs. The receptors were sampled from a man aged 35 to 55 in good health and CMV-seronegative.

This CDR3 is CASSQDRAGAAVEGYTF. The CDR3 nucleotides read TGTGCCAGCAGCCAAGATCGTGCTGGGGCGGCGGTTGAGGGCTACACCTTC. The rearrangement uses TRBV4-2 and TRBJ1-2; D is perhaps TRBD1 (5 bases). Trimming removed 0 bases from V and 8 bases from J, with 22 bases in between. This CDR3 comprises 17 residues. CDR1 is LGHNA and CDR2 is YNFKEQ in the germline V gene.

A word on this clone: Other DNA sequences of this sample code for an identical CDR3. The V gene is TRBV6-6, the J gene TRBJ2-3; D not resolved. The CDR3 has 11 residues. Trimming stripped 5 bases from V and 3 bases from J, with 3 bases between. Germline CDR1 MNHNY, CDR2 SVGAGI (reference sequence). The CDR3 region is CASSPTDTQYF. The CDR3 DNA reads TGTGCCAGCAGTCCGACAGATACGCAGTATTTT.

In this sample, this clone turned up a few times. The chain has TRBV4-3 and TRBJ1-4, with 10 bases lining up with TRBD1. The CDR3 has 16 residues. Germline trimming cut 4 bases from V and 8 bases from J; bases unmatched to any gene: 10. Germline V lookup: CDR1 LGHNA, CDR2 YSLEER. CDR3 loop: CASSREMGQGIEKLFF. CDR3 nucleotide sequence: TGCGCCAGCAGCCGGGAGATGGGACAGGGGATCGAAAAACTGTTTTTT.

The V and J genes are TRBV9 and TRBJ1-2; TRBD1 aligns across 10 bases. Germline trimming cut 6 bases from V and 1 base from J; bases unmatched to any gene: 3. There are 14 residues in the CDR3. The germline V gene encodes CDR1 SGDLS and CDR2 YYNGEE. In DNA form, the CDR3 reads TGTGCCAGCACCGGGACAGGGGATAACTATGGCTACACCTTC. Translation: CASTGTGDNYGYTF.

The V gene is TRBV19, the J gene TRBJ2-7, with D possibly matching TRBD1 (5 bases). V dropped 0 bases and J dropped 2 bases, with 11 bases sitting between them. Germline loops: CDR1 LNHDA, CDR2 SQIVND (reference sequence). The CDR3 runs 15 residues. The DNA of the CDR3 is TGTGCCAGTAGTATAGACAGGGCCACAACCTACGAGCAGTACTTC. It specifies CASSIDRATTYEQYF. The full variable domain, its missing parts supplied by reference TRBV19 and TRBJ2-7, is DGGITQSPKYLFRKEGQNVTLSCEQNLNHDAMYWYRQDPGQGLRLIYYSQIVNDFQKGDIAEGYSVSREKKESFPLTVTSAQKNPTAFYLCASSIDRATTYEQYFGPGTRLTVT.

The chain recombines TRBV5-1 with TRBJ2-3, with 7 bases that match TRBD2. The germline V gene encodes CDR1 SGHRS and CDR2 YFSETQ. Losses at the gene ends were 1 base for V and 2 bases for J; bases not matched to a gene: 4. The CDR3 totals 15 residues. CDR3 in amino acids: CASSLRLADTDTQYF. The CDR3 DNA reads as TGCGCCAGCAGCTTGCGGCTAGCGGACACAGATACGCAGTATTTT.

The rearrangement joins TRBV30 to TRBJ1-5, with a weak D call TRBD1 (6 bases). The germline gives CDR1 GTSNPN, CDR2 SVGIG (reference sequence). Trimming cost V 4 bases and J 3 bases, with 10 bases left between them. The CDR3 covers 13 residues. The CDR3 DNA reads as TGTGCCTGGACAGGACAGCCCAATCAGCCCCAGCATTTT. Translating it yields CAWTGQPNQPQHF.

J is TRBJ2-2 and V is TRBV5-1, with a tentative D call TRBD1 (5 bases). In germline, CDR1 is SGHRS, CDR2 YFSETQ. CDR3 length equals 13 residues. V was clipped by 3 bases and J by 6 bases, with 9 bases between them. The CDR3 is CASSSTVAGELFF. In nucleotides, the CDR3 is TGCGCCAGCAGCTCGACAGTCGCCGGGGAGCTGTTTTTT.

The chain joins TRBV10-2 to TRBJ2-7, with 10 nucleotides matching TRBD1. The CDR3 loop spans 15 amino acids. CDR1 is WSHSY, CDR2 SAAADI, per germline. V lost 5 bases to trimming and J lost 2 bases; unmatched junction nucleotides: 6. The CDR3 DNA follows: TGCGCCAGCAGTCCCGGGACAGGGGTTCCCTACGAGCAGTACTTC. It is translated as CASSPGTGVPYEQYF.

This clone has only one observation. The V gene is TRBV15, the J gene TRBJ2-3; 7 nucleotides line up with TRBD2. Germline CDR1 and CDR2: LNHNV and YYDKDF (reference sequence). Trimming at V came to 7 bases and at J to 0 bases, leaving 7 bases not matched to a gene. The CDR3 has 15 residues. The DNA of the CDR3 is TGTGCCACCACTTTACGGCGGGGGAGCACAGATACGCAGTATTTT. Protein product: CATTLRRGSTDTQYF.

The chain joins TRBV11-2 to TRBJ1-1; D unresolved. This CDR3 comprises 15 residues. Germline V gene data show CDR1 as SGHAT and CDR2 as FQNNGV. The germline V and J ends were trimmed by 2 bases and 0 bases, with 10 bases remaining between them. CDR3 nucleotide sequence: TGTGCCAGCAGCTTACGGGTTAATATGAACACTGAAGCTTTCTTT. It yields the protein CASSLRVNMNTEAFF.

J is TRBJ2-5 and V is TRBV28; the D gene is possibly TRBD1 (6 bases). The V and J ends lost 8 bases and 5 bases respectively, with 18 bases between them. Germline values: CDR1 MDHEN, CDR2 SYDVKM. The CDR3 sequence is 14 residues long. CDR3 loop: CASRGGDNRETQYF. In nucleotides, the CDR3 is TGTGCCAGCCGAGGGGGAGATAACAGGGAGACCCAGTACTTC.

This clone is a singleton in its sample. The junction does not match germline at one end; this may be a read error. This sequence joins TRBV19 and TRBJ2-6; TRBD1 is a possible D gene (6 bases). The CDR3 has 17 amino acids. Germline loops: CDR1 LNHDA, CDR2 SQIVND (reference sequence). The CDR3, as DNA: TGTGCCAGTAGTTTCCAAGCACAGGGCTCTGGGGCCAACGTCCCGACTTTC. Its translation is CASSFQAQGSGANVPTF. Using reference TRBV19 and TRBJ2-6 for the parts outside the CDR3, the full variable domain is DGGITQSPKYLFRKEGQNVTLSCEQNLNHDAMYWYRQDPGQGLRLIYYSQIVNDFQKGDIAEGYSVSREKKESFPLTVTSAQKNPTAFYLCASSFQAQGSGANVPTFGAGSRLTVL.